This is a list of T cell receptor beta chains from one sample in a study of OX40 agonist ivuxolimab in advanced cancers. The repertoire was sequenced with immunoSEQ multiplex PCR; TCRdb's copy has only in-frame clones and lacks some. This table holds about 19,000 clones, around 79% found once. Sequenced material: CD4+ or CD8+ T cells sorted from blood, taken in a trial of the OX40 agonist ivuxolimab. Receptor source: an adult with an advanced solid tumor such as melanoma, head and neck, liver or kidney cancer. Each CDR3 is given with its conserved first and last residue. D genes are given only for firm matches. Clone size is stated in some rows and not others, as once, few, many or a class when expanded.

J,D,V,size,DNA,CDR3
TRBJ1-6,.,TRBV4-1,.,TGCGCCAGCAGCTTATCGCCGGGGCCCCGTCAGAATTCACCCCTCCACTTT,CASSLSPGPRQNSPLHF
TRBJ1-2,TRBD1,TRBV7-6,.,TGTGCCAGCAGCTTAGGGGGGCAGGGGGAATCCTATGGCTACACCTTC,CASSLGGQGESYGYTF
TRBJ2-6,.,TRBV6-5,.,TGTGCCAGCAGTTTCACCCCTGGGGCCAACGTCCTGACTTTC,CASSFTPGANVLTF
TRBJ2-6,TRBD1,TRBV5-1,.,TGCGCCAGCAGCGAGCAAGGACAGGACATTGCGTCTGGGGCCAACGTCCTGACTTTC,CASSEQGQDIASGANVLTF
TRBJ1-5,.,TRBV7-2,.,TGTGCCAGCAGCTTGGAGGGTAGCAGGGTAAATCAGCCCCAGCATTTT,CASSLEGSRVNQPQHF
TRBJ1-3,TRBD1,TRBV15,.,TGTGCCACCAGCGTTCGACAGGGCGCCTTGGGTGACTCTGGAAACACCATATATTTT,CATSVRQGALGDSGNTIYF
TRBJ1-2,TRBD1,TRBV5-6,.,TGTGCCAGCAGCAAAGCCGGGACAGAGATTAACTATGGCTACACCTTC,CASSKAGTEINYGYTF
TRBJ1-1,TRBD1,TRBV7-6,.,TGTGCCAGCAGCTTAGCCACGACAGGGACCACTGAAGCTTTCTTT,CASSLATTGTTEAFF
TRBJ1-2,.,TRBV20-1,many,TGCAGTGCGAGATGGGTAGATGGCTACACCTTC,CSARWVDGYTF
TRBJ2-5,TRBD2,TRBV9,.,TGTGCCAGCAGCCTAGCGGGGCTCCAAGAGACCCAGTACTTC,CASSLAGLQETQYF
TRBJ2-7,.,TRBV27,.,TGTGCCAGCAGTTTGCAGGGAAACTACGAGCAGTACTTC,CASSLQGNYEQYF
TRBJ1-1,.,TRBV4-1,.,TGCGCCAGCAGCCAAGGTGCGGGAAGGAGCACTGAAGCTTTCTTT,CASSQGAGRSTEAFF
TRBJ2-7,.,TRBV5-1,.,TGCGCCAGCAGCTACGACAGATCCTACGAGCAGTACTTC,CASSYDRSYEQYF
TRBJ2-7,.,TRBV9,.,TGTGCCAGCAGCGTAGGGGGCAGCCCCTACGAGCAGTACTTC,CASSVGGSPYEQYF
TRBJ2-1,.,TRBV10-3,.,TGTGCCATCAGTGAGGACAGGCACCTTGAGCAGTTCTTC,CAISEDRHLEQFF
TRBJ2-2,.,TRBV7-3,.,TGTGCCAGCAGCTCTCCCGGCGGGGCCACCGGGGAGCTGTTTTTT,CASSSPGGATGELFF
TRBJ1-2,.,TRBV29-1,.,TGCAGCGACCGGACAGACTATGGCTACACCTTC,CSDRTDYGYTF
TRBJ1-5,.,TRBV7-2,.,TGTGCCAGCCCACGGGGGGCGAAAAGTCAGCCCCAGCATTTT,CASPRGAKSQPQHF
TRBJ1-1,.,TRBV27,.,TGTGCCAGCAGTTTATCGATCGTCAGTGAAGCTTTCTTT,CASSLSIVSEAFF
TRBJ1-2,TRBD1,TRBV10-3,.,TGTGCCATCAGTGAATCGCAGGGGGATGGCTACACCTTC,CAISESQGDGYTF
TRBJ1-1,.,TRBV2,.,TGTGCCAGCAGTGAGGGGGCTTTCTTT,CASSEGAFF
TRBJ2-7,TRBD1,TRBV18,.,TGTGCCAGCTCCGATACAGGGGACCACGAGCAGTACTTC,CASSDTGDHEQYF
TRBJ1-2,TRBD1,TRBV15,once,TGTGCCACCAGCAGCCCCGGGACAGATTCTACTAACTATGGCTACACCTTC,CATSSPGTDSTNYGYTF
TRBJ1-5,.,TRBV5-6,few,TGTGCCAGCAGCTGGGGTAGTGCCAATCAGCCCCAGCATTTT,CASSWGSANQPQHF
TRBJ2-5,.,TRBV6-1,few,TGTGCCAGCAGTGAAGGGGCAAGGGCTGTGGAGACCCAGTACTTC,CASSEGARAVETQYF
TRBJ2-7,.,TRBV5-1,.,TGCGCCAGCGCAACCGACAGCACCTACGAGCAGTACTTC,CASATDSTYEQYF
TRBJ2-1,.,TRBV7-7,once,TGTGCTAGCAGCTTGGGGGAGAGGAGCCAGAATGAGCAGTTCTTC,CASSLGERSQNEQFF
TRBJ1-6,.,TRBV28,.,TGTGCCAGCAGTGCCGGGACCGCTTATAATTCACCCCTCCACTTT,CASSAGTAYNSPLHF
TRBJ1-1,.,TRBV27,.,TGTGCCAGCAGTTTATCCCCAGGGGTGAACACTGAAGCTTTCTTT,CASSLSPGVNTEAFF
TRBJ2-1,.,TRBV9,medium-sized,TGTGCCAGCAGCGTAGAACTGGCCAAGGAGCAGTTCTTC,CASSVELAKEQFF
TRBJ2-7,.,TRBV27,.,TGTGCCAGCAGTTTAGGGGAGTCGAACGAGCAGTACTTC,CASSLGESNEQYF
TRBJ2-1,.,TRBV19,.,TGTGCCAGTAGTATACGAACGGGATGGGATGAGCAGTTCTTC,CASSIRTGWDEQFF
TRBJ2-3,TRBD2,TRBV10-3,.,TGTGCCATCAGCGGTAGCATAGCGGGTACTAGCACAGATACGCAGTATTTT,CAISGSIAGTSTDTQYF